This TCR beta chain was identified in a study of cytomegalovirus exposure and HLA in healthy donors. The wider study: The approximately 120 million unique TCR beta sequences, from 150 million to 200 million T cells, were found by an earlier analysis. General study results and limits: An ancestry cluster, one associated with Asian ancestry, reportedly showed fewer N-insertions than the approximately 670-donor mean in a later analysis. A later analysis found that most CMV-associated TCR beta chains appeared HLA-restricted.

The table lists this clone with a few counts. Its antigen remains unknown. J lost 1 base, V lost 1 base, and 3 bases had no gene match. In germline, CDR1 is SGHNT, CDR2 YYREEE (reference sequence). CDR3 size: 15 residues. Primers included in the PCR were 60 Vbeta and 13 Jbeta primers. TCRdb's copy holds only in-frame clones and misses some; the assay was immunoSEQ multiplex PCR. The table shows roughly 120,000 clones, with roughly 70% occurring only once. The V gene is TRBV5-4, the J gene TRBJ1-1; 8 bases agree with TRBD1. The TCR was taken from a man in his forties or fifties in good health and CMV-seropositive. Input material: PBMCs. In DNA form, the CDR3 reads TGTGCCAGCAGCTTGCAGGGGGCACAGAACACTGAAGCTTTCTTT. It codes for CASSLQGAQNTEAFF.